The 31 T cell receptor beta chains in this list originate from one sample, sequenced in a study of blood T cells in healthy people across ages. Using a J-beta primer mix together with a sample-barcoded 5' primer, a second PCR was run for 7 to 11 cycles. TCRdb redid the calling of the 5' RACE reads with MiXCR, one entry per CDR3 protein. The table lists 720,000 or so distinct CDR3 sequences, roughly 41% of them singletons. Sequencing was carried out using blood. These receptors came from a man aged 80 or over in good health.

This chain uses TRBV20-1 with TRBJ1-5; D remains ambiguous. The V end lost 3 bases, the J end lost 0 bases, and 12 bases lay between the germline ends. CDR3 size: 15 residues. Germline values: CDR1 DFQATT, CDR2 SNEGSKA (reference sequence). CDR3 DNA: TGCAGTGCTAGTCCTCTGGGATATAGCAATCAGCCCCAGCATTTT. It translates to CSASPLGYSNQPQHF.

Notes on this clonotype: A much bigger clone sits one base away, suggesting this may be a read error. This sequence joins TRBV20-1 and TRBJ2-5, with a weak D call TRBD2 (6 bases). CDR1 DFQATT and CDR2 SNEGSKA come from the germline V gene (reference sequence). The CDR3 totals 15 residues. CDR3 DNA sequence: TGCAGTGCTAGGCAAATTGCGGGGTTGGAAGAGACCCAGAACTTC. It yields the protein CSARQIAGLEETQNF.

This clonotype has just a few counts. This chain connects TRBV28 to TRBJ2-2, with 11 nucleotides matching TRBD1. V lost 6 bases to trimming and J lost 1 base; unmatched junction nucleotides: 4. The CDR3 loop spans 16 amino acids. The germline V gene encodes CDR1 MDHEN and CDR2 SYDVKM. The CDR3 loop is CASRTDRGLNTGELFF. For the CDR3, the DNA is TGTGCCAGCAGAACGGACAGGGGGCTGAACACCGGGGAGCTGTTTTTT.

This chain connects TRBV25-1 to TRBJ2-3; D is perhaps TRBD1 (6 bases). Germline V gene sequence: CDR1 MGHDK, CDR2 SYGVNS. The length of the CDR3 is 14 residues. Trimming took off 4 bases at V and 2 bases at J, with 10 bases between the two ends. CDR3 coding DNA: TGTGCCAGCAGTGTACAGGGCCCCACAGATACGCAGTATTTT. Translation: CASSVQGPTDTQYF.

This chain uses TRBV13 with TRBJ2-1, with 11 bases matching TRBD2. CDR3 length: 13 amino acids. In germline, CDR1 is PRHDT, CDR2 FYEKMQ (reference sequence). Trimming cost V 6 bases and J 7 bases; bases outside gene matches: 2. Written as DNA, the CDR3 is TGTGCCAGCAGGTCTAGCGGGAGGAATGAGCAGTTCTTC. It specifies CASRSSGRNEQFF.

This chain links TRBV21-1 with TRBJ2-4; the table calls TRBD1, which could not be checked here. TRBV21-1 is a documented pseudogene. The CDR3 sequence is 16 residues long. Here the CDR3 reads CASRPPGQDTKNIQYF. In nucleotides, the CDR3 is TGTGCCAGCAGACCCCCGGGACAGGATACCAAAAACATTCAGTACTTC.

In its sample, this clonotype was seen many times. This clone may be a read error of a much larger clone one base away. The gene calls are TRBV29-1 and TRBJ2-5; 9 bases align to TRBD1. V shed 4 bases, J shed 11 bases, and the junction held 17 bases outside the gene matches. Germline V gene data show CDR1 as SQVTM and CDR2 as ANQGSEA. The CDR3 is 15 amino acids. The CDR3 DNA sequence: TGCAGCGTTGTAACAGGGGGCGGGATGATACATGAGCAGTACTTC. This encodes CSVVTGGGMIHEQYF.

This clonotype was recorded at least ten times. The rearrangement joins TRBV9 to TRBJ2-3, with D perhaps matching TRBD1 (6 bases). Trimming cost V 9 bases and J 2 bases, with 25 bases left between them. The CDR3 covers 17 residues. Germline CDR1 SGDLS, CDR2 YYNGEE. CDR3 in amino acids: CAIPSGVPTPSTDTQYF. The CDR3 DNA reads TGTGCCATCCCTTCAGGGGTTCCTACACCCTCCACAGATACGCAGTATTTT.

The J gene is TRBJ2-1, the V gene TRBV7-6, with 9 nucleotides matching TRBD1. With 5 bases clipped from V and 4 bases from J, the junction kept 6 bases outside the gene matches. The CDR3 has 15 amino acids. Germline V gene data show CDR1 as SGHVS and CDR2 as FNYEAQ. CDR3 protein: CASSEQGALYNEQFF. The CDR3 DNA follows: TGTGCCAGCAGCGAACAGGGGGCGCTGTACAATGAGCAGTTCTTC.

Regarding this clonotype: One end of the junction fails to match germline, which may point to a read error. For the CDR3, the DNA is TGTGTCAGCAGCCAAGATCTCGCCAGGGGGCGCCAAGAGACCCAGTACTTC. Protein product: CVSSQDLARGRQETQYF. This chain links TRBV4-2 with TRBJ2-5; 8 nucleotides align to TRBD1. This CDR3 is 17 amino acids long. Per the germline V gene, CDR1 is LGHNA and CDR2 is YNFKEQ.

This chain joins TRBV20-1 and TRBJ1-5; no definite D call. CDR3 size: 12 residues. V lost 7 bases to trimming and J lost 3 bases, with 10 bases between them. CDR1 and CDR2 from the germline V gene are DFQATT and SNEGSKA (reference sequence). The CDR3 bases are TGCAGTGTAACATCTAACAATCAGCCCCAGCATTTT. As protein: CSVTSNNQPQHF.

This clonotype was seen many times. The rearrangement joins TRBV7-9 to TRBJ2-5; D gene unclear. The CDR3 is made up of 14 amino acids. The V end lost 1 base, the J end lost 2 bases, and 8 bases lay between the germline ends. Germline CDR1 SEHNR, CDR2 FQNEAQ (reference sequence). CDR3 region: CASSLGGRQETQYF. The CDR3 bases are TGTGCCAGCAGCTTAGGGGGTAGGCAAGAGACCCAGTACTTC.

This clonotype was recorded many times. V is TRBV5-1 and J is TRBJ2-3; D gene uncertain. Looked up from germline, CDR1 is SGHRS and CDR2 is YFSETQ. V was trimmed by 6 bases and J by 0 bases, leaving 17 bases between them. The length of the CDR3 is 16 residues. The CDR3 nucleotides read TGCGCCAGCACCCCGGTCGGTGATATAAGCACAGATACGCAGTATTTT. Its translation: CASTPVGDISTDTQYF.

This clonotype came up once. The genes are TRBV18 and TRBJ2-3; D ambiguous. Germline CDR1 KGHSH, CDR2 LQKENI. The CDR3 length is 15 residues. Trimming shortened V by 2 bases and J by 0 bases, and 9 bases separated the two germline ends. The DNA for the CDR3 is TGTGCCAGCTCACCAATGGATGAAAGCACAGATACGCAGTATTTT. Translated: CASSPMDESTDTQYF.

This clonotype occurred many times. The chain couples TRBV7-3 to TRBJ2-6, with D perhaps matching TRBD1 (5 bases). Germline CDR1 reads SGHTA; CDR2 reads FQGTGA. Trimming pared 2 bases from V and 3 bases from J, leaving 14 bases between. The CDR3 length is 17 residues. CDR3 sequence (DNA): TGTGCCAGCAGCTTAGGGTCGGCCCAGGGTGGGGCCAACGTCCTGACTTTC. It encodes CASSLGSAQGGANVLTF. The variable domain in full, with the rest retrieved from reference TRBV7-3 and TRBJ2-6, is GAGVSQTPSNKVTEKGKYVELRCDPISGHTALYWYRQSLGQGPEFLIYFQGTGAADDSGLPNDRFFAVRPEGSVSTLKIQRTERGDSAVYLCASSLGSAQGGANVLTFGAGSRLTVL.

This clonotype appeared many times. CDR3 nucleotide sequence: TGCAGTGCTAGTAGGACTACTAATGAGCAGTTCTTC. This codes for CSASRTTNEQFF. V and J are TRBV20-1 and TRBJ2-1; D may be TRBD2 (6 bases). The germline V and J ends were trimmed by 3 bases and 7 bases, with 10 bases remaining between them. Germline CDR1 and CDR2: DFQATT and SNEGSKA (reference sequence). The CDR3 spans 12 residues.

The table lists this clonotype with many counts. This chain connects TRBV20-1 to TRBJ2-7; perhaps TRBD2 as D (5 bases). Germline loops: CDR1 DFQATT, CDR2 SNEGSKA (reference sequence). The V end lost 1 base, the J end lost 3 bases, and 10 bases lay between the germline ends. This CDR3 comprises 13 residues. The CDR3 DNA reads as TGCAGTGCTAGAGCTGTTGAGGGCTACGAGCAGTACTTC. Its protein is CSARAVEGYEQYF.

This clonotype was picked up many times. The rearrangement links TRBV24-1 to TRBJ2-5, with D unresolved. The CDR3 loop spans 12 amino acids. V was trimmed by 2 bases and J by 4 bases, leaving 4 bases between them. Germline CDR1 KGHDR, CDR2 SFDVKD. The CDR3 sequence is CATSDSGETQYF. The CDR3 coding sequence is TGTGCCACCAGTGATTCGGGAGAGACCCAGTACTTC.

V gene TRBV6-1 combines with J gene TRBJ2-1; D unclear. The CDR3 consists of 14 residues. Germline CDR1 MNHNS, CDR2 SASEGT. Between the trimmed V and J ends, which lost 2 bases and 8 bases, there was a span of 13 bases. The CDR3, as DNA: TGTGCCAGCAGTGAATCGGGCAGGAGCTATGAGCAGTTCTTC. Protein sequence: CASSESGRSYEQFF.

This clonotype is a singleton in its sample. Germline is not matched at one junction end, which may reflect a read error. The chain couples TRBV7-9 to TRBJ2-4; D is uncertain. Looked up from germline, CDR1 is SEHNR and CDR2 is FQNEAQ (reference sequence). This CDR3 contains 15 residues. CDR3 nucleotide sequence: TGTGCCAGCACCCTAAATGAGGTTTCCCAAAACATTCAGTGCTTC. Protein sequence: CASTLNEVSQNIQCF.

As to this clonotype: Just one base apart from a much larger clone, this may be a read error. This chain joins TRBV19 and TRBJ2-4; D gene unclear. Trimming cost V 7 bases and J 6 bases, with 10 bases left between them. CDR3 size: 12 residues. Germline CDR1 LNHDA, CDR2 SQIVND (reference sequence). CDR3 region: CASNGRLNIQYF. Here the CDR3 DNA reads TGTGCCAGTAATGGAAGACTAAACATTCAGTACTTC. Using reference TRBV19 and TRBJ2-4 for the parts outside the CDR3, the full variable domain is DGGITQSPKYLFRKEGQNVTLSCEQNLNHDAMYWYRQDPGQGLRLIYYSQIVNDFQKGDIAEGYSVSREKKESFPLTVTSAQKNPTAFYLCASNGRLNIQYFGAGTRLSVL.

The chain is built from TRBV29-1 and TRBJ2-1; D is unclear. With the DNA end fitting TRBJ2-7 better, the J assignment may be wrong. The CDR3 consists of 14 residues. The germline V gene has CDR1 SQVTM and CDR2 ANQGSEA. The CDR3 protein is CSVEEPRKYNEQYF. In nucleotides, the CDR3 is TGCAGCGTTGAAGAGCCCCGTAAATACAATGAGCAGTACTTC.

The chain links TRBV5-1 to TRBJ2-3, with TRBD2 matching over 7 bases. CDR3 size: 17 residues. Trimming cost V 4 bases and J 1 base; bases outside gene matches: 12. CDR1 and CDR2 from the germline V gene are SGHRS and YFSETQ. The CDR3 region is CASSLHGLDSRTDTQYF. The CDR3 region has the DNA TGCGCCAGCAGCCTACACGGACTAGACAGTCGCACAGATACGCAGTATTTT. Full variable domain (missing parts from reference TRBV5-1 and TRBJ2-3): KAGVTQTPRYLIKTRGQQVTLSCSPISGHRSVSWYQQTPGQGLQFLFEYFSETQRNKGNFPGRFSGRQFSNSRSEMNVSTLELGDSALYLCASSLHGLDSRTDTQYFGPGTRLTVL.

The chain links TRBV6-1 to TRBJ1-6; D ambiguous. Germline-derived CDR1 and CDR2 are MNHNS and SASEGT. The CDR3 spans 12 residues. The germline V and J ends were trimmed by 7 bases and 7 bases, with 8 bases remaining between them. The CDR3 here is CASTLTNSPLHF. Here the CDR3 DNA reads TGTGCCAGCACGTTGACCAATTCACCCCTCCACTTT.

A few counts support this clonotype. The J gene is TRBJ2-7, the V gene TRBV14; TRBD1 matches 10 bases. Trimming at V came to 2 bases and at J to 3 bases, leaving 13 bases not matched to a gene. From germline, CDR1 is SGHDN and CDR2 FVKESK. CDR3 length equals 18 residues. The CDR3 DNA follows: TGTGCCAGCAGCCAACTAACCGGGACAGGGGTGGGGATCTACGAGCAGTACTTC. Translating it yields CASSQLTGTGVGIYEQYF.

The genes are TRBV7-2 and TRBJ2-7, with unresolved D. The CDR3 length is 12 residues. CDR1 and CDR2 (germline): SGHTA, FQGNSA. V was pared by 1 base and J by 5 bases, with 6 bases between. The CDR3 here is CASSLGLNEQYF. CDR3 coding DNA: TGTGCCAGCAGCTTAGGCCTCAACGAGCAGTACTTC.

This chain joins TRBV20-1 and TRBJ2-7; D gene ambiguous. The germline V gene encodes CDR1 DFQATT and CDR2 SNEGSKA (reference sequence). The ends were cut back, 5 bases at V and 0 bases at J, with 14 bases in the middle. This CDR3 has 14 amino acids. The CDR3 region has the DNA TGCAGTGCTCTAGAACCCCAAAACTCCTACGAGCAGTACTTC. It specifies CSALEPQNSYEQYF.

The CDR3 coding sequence is TGTGCCAGCAGCTTAGTGAGGACTAGCGCAACAGATACGCAGTATTTT. Translation gives CASSLVRTSATDTQYF. The chain is built from TRBV7-9 and TRBJ2-3; 9 nucleotides line up with TRBD2. Germline assignment: CDR1 SEHNR and CDR2 FQNEAQ (reference sequence). CDR3 length equals 16 residues. V shed 1 base and J 3 bases; nucleotides not matched to a gene: 5.

Concerning this clonotype itself: The junction departs from germline at one end; a sequencing error may be responsible. This CDR3 is CASSWDRRDEKRFF. CDR3 bases: TGTGCCAGCAGTTGGGACAGAAGAGATGAAAAACGGTTTTTT. V and J are TRBV27 and TRBJ1-4; TRBD1 matches 7 bases. Germline lookup yields CDR1 MNHEY and CDR2 SMNVEV (reference sequence). The CDR3 is 14 residues long.

The genes are TRBV20-1 and TRBJ2-7; TRBD2 might be the D (5 bases). Trimming took off 2 bases at V and 0 bases at J, with 14 bases between the two ends. The CDR3 is made up of 15 amino acids. The germline V gene encodes CDR1 DFQATT and CDR2 SNEGSKA (reference sequence). The chain's CDR3 is CSARTGKEASYEQYF. The CDR3, as DNA: TGCAGTGCTAGAACCGGGAAGGAAGCCTCCTACGAGCAGTACTTC.

This clonotype was observed a few times. The V and J genes are TRBV28 and TRBJ2-7, with 9 bases aligning to TRBD1. Unmatched junction bases numbered 8, after V lost 3 bases and J lost 5 bases. Germline lookup yields CDR1 MDHEN and CDR2 SYDVKM. The CDR3 contains 15 residues. CDR3 DNA sequence: TGTGCCAGCAGTTTTTCGGGACAGGGCACCGACGAGCAGTACTTC. Residues: CASSFSGQGTDEQYF.